Listed here are 18 T cell receptor beta chains from one sample, sequenced in a study of a mutant IDH1 vaccine in newly diagnosed glioma. Profiled with immunoSEQ multiplex PCR; TCRdb holds only in-frame clones, not every one. The profile shows over 30,000 clones, approximately 80% of them singletons. Time point here: baseline, week 1 (first vaccination visit). As for treatment: pre-vaccination baseline after standard-of-care therapy. This material consisted of peripheral blood mononuclear cells (PBMCs), taken from a glioma patient treated with radiotherapy, temozolomide or both. Receptors were obtained from a middle-aged man with glioma. Some clones in this sample may be carry-over from other donors' samples.

This clone has a single count. This chain joins TRBV19 and TRBJ1-5; D not resolved. This CDR3 is 15 amino acids long. Trimming pared 8 bases from V and 3 bases from J, leaving 17 bases between. Germline CDR1 and CDR2: LNHDA and SQIVND (reference sequence). CDR3: CASSVYSSINQPQHF. Written as DNA, the CDR3 is TGTGCCAGTTCGGTTTATAGCAGTATCAATCAGCCCCAGCATTTT.

The chain carries TRBV6-6 and TRBJ2-3; D is unclear. The CDR3 contains 14 residues. V gave up 2 bases and J gave up 2 bases, with 8 bases separating them. CDR1 and CDR2 from the germline V gene are MNHNY and SVGAGI (reference sequence). CDR3 sequence (DNA): TGTGCCAGCAGTTACCGGCCCGACACAGATACGCAGTATTTT. Translation: CASSYRPDTDTQYF.

The J gene is TRBJ1-1, the V gene TRBV2; D is unclear. The V gene lost 6 bases and the J gene lost 2 bases, with 10 bases spanning the gap. From germline, CDR1 is SNHLY and CDR2 FYNNEI. The CDR3 consists of 13 residues. CDR3 in DNA: TGTGCCAGCAGCAATTTACCCAACACTGAAGCTTTCTTT. It translates to CASSNLPNTEAFF. The full variable domain, with the rest looked up from reference TRBV2 and TRBJ1-1, is EPEVTQTPSHQVTQMGQEVILRCVPISNHLYFYWYRQILGQKVEFLVSFYNNEISEKSEIFDDQFSVERPDGSNFTLKIRSTKLEDSAMYFCASSNLPNTEAFFGQGTRLTVV.

The rearrangement links TRBV6-5 to TRBJ1-1; possible D gene TRBD1, 6 bases. The V end lost 5 bases, the J end lost 8 bases, and 18 bases lay between the germline ends. The CDR3 is 14 residues long. The germline V gene has CDR1 MNHEY and CDR2 SVGAGI. CDR3 amino acids: CASSRSLGGAEAFF. The DNA for the CDR3 is TGTGCCAGCAGTAGGTCATTGGGGGGCGCAGAAGCTTTCTTT.

CDR3 amino acids: CASSLGRVAREQYF. CDR3 nucleotide sequence: TGTGCCAGCAGCCTCGGACGGGTTGCTCGGGAGCAGTACTTC. This rearrangement joins TRBV11-3 to TRBJ2-7; D unresolved. The CDR3 is 14 residues long. Germline lookup yields CDR1 SGHNT and CDR2 YENEEA. The ends were cut back, 5 bases at V and 7 bases at J, with 18 bases in the middle.

The rearrangement links TRBV2 to TRBJ1-2, with D tentatively TRBD1 (5 bases). Per germline, CDR1 SNHLY and CDR2 FYNNEI. The V end lost 5 bases, the J end lost 11 bases, and 12 bases lay between the germline ends. The length of the CDR3 is 11 residues. The CDR3 DNA follows: TGTGCCAGCAGTAGGGGCGGATGGTACACCTTC. Protein: CASSRGGWYTF.

The chain combines TRBV2 with TRBJ2-7; tentatively, D is TRBD2 (6 bases). In germline, CDR1 is SNHLY, CDR2 FYNNEI. The CDR3 covers 13 residues. The V gene lost 5 bases and the J gene lost 6 bases, with 14 bases spanning the gap. The CDR3 DNA reads TGTGCCAGCAGTACCGGGACTTTCGGCGAGCAGTACTTC. This sequence encodes CASSTGTFGEQYF.

This chain connects TRBV10-2 to TRBJ2-3; 9 nucleotides agree with TRBD1. After removal of 5 bases from V and 3 bases from J, the junction contained 15 bases not matched to a gene. CDR1 WSHSY and CDR2 SAAADI come from the germline V gene. This CDR3 contains 18 residues. The CDR3 DNA is TGCGCCAGCAGTCACAACCCCATAGGACAGGGGAGTACAGATACGCAGTATTTT. This gives the protein CASSHNPIGQGSTDTQYF.

The CDR3: CASSPVSGGFNEQFF. CDR3 sequence (DNA): TGTGCCAGTAGCCCCGTTAGCGGGGGGTTCAATGAGCAGTTCTTC. J is TRBJ2-1 and V is TRBV19; 10 nucleotides align to TRBD2. This CDR3 spans 15 amino acids. In germline, CDR1 is LNHDA, CDR2 SQIVND (reference sequence). V gave up 6 bases and J gave up 6 bases; unmatched junction bases: 8.

The chain employs TRBV2 and TRBJ2-2; no clear D gene. CDR1 and CDR2 from the germline V gene are SNHLY and FYNNEI. V was cut by 4 bases and J by 1 base, with 7 bases left in between. The CDR3 length is 14 residues. DNA of the CDR3: TGTGCCAGCAGTGTCAGGATGAACACCGGGGAGCTGTTTTTT. It codes for CASSVRMNTGELFF.

The chain joins TRBV28 to TRBJ1-6; D remains ambiguous. Germline CDR1 MDHEN, CDR2 SYDVKM. The V end lost 0 bases, the J end lost 8 bases, and 2 bases lay between the germline ends. CDR3 length: 12 amino acids. Here the CDR3 DNA reads TGTGCCAGCAGTTTATGGGATTCACCCCTCCACTTT. Translating gives CASSLWDSPLHF.

J is TRBJ1-2 and V is TRBV25-1; D remains unclear. The V and J ends lost 3 bases and 5 bases respectively, with 10 bases between them. Germline V gene lookup returns CDR1 MGHDK and CDR2 SYGVNS. CDR3 length: 13 amino acids. The CDR3 DNA follows: TGTGCCAGCAGTGAGGGAACCGATTATGGCTACACCTTC. Its translation is CASSEGTDYGYTF.

The V call is TRBV5-1, the J call TRBJ1-4; tentatively, D is TRBD1 (5 bases). Deletions cut 0 bases from V and 8 bases from J, with 14 bases between. CDR1 is SGHRS, CDR2 YFSETQ, per germline. The CDR3 extends over 15 amino acids. The DNA of the CDR3 is TGCGCCAGCAGCTTGGCACCAGGGATGGAGGAAAAACTGTTTTTT. This gives the protein CASSLAPGMEEKLFF.

The CDR3 DNA reads TGTGCCAGCAGCCCTGACAGGGCTCAAGGAAACACCATATATTTT. It specifies CASSPDRAQGNTIYF. The V and J genes are TRBV5-4 and TRBJ1-3; 7 bases are shared with TRBD1. The CDR3 totals 15 residues. Germline lookup yields CDR1 SGHNT and CDR2 YYREEE (reference sequence). With V trimmed by 4 bases and J by 4 bases, 8 bases remained unmatched.

The sample holds one count of this clone. CDR3 nucleotide sequence: TGCGCCAGCAGCTTGGGTCCGGTGACTAGCGGGAGTTATGAGCAGTTCTTC. Residues: CASSLGPVTSGSYEQFF. The V call is TRBV5-1, the J call TRBJ2-1; 12 nucleotides align to TRBD2. The germline CDR1 and CDR2 sequences are SGHRS and YFSETQ. This CDR3 region has 17 residues. The J segment lost 8 bases and the V segment lost 0 bases, leaving 9 bases of the junction unmatched.

The chain has TRBV27 and TRBJ1-6; D gene ambiguous. Trimming shortened V by 7 bases and J by 8 bases, and 12 bases separated the two germline ends. Germline V gene sequence: CDR1 MNHEY, CDR2 SMNVEV (reference sequence). This CDR3 is built from 13 residues. This chain's CDR3 is CASTFGVDSPLHF. The CDR3 DNA reads as TGTGCCAGCACTTTTGGGGTTGATTCACCCCTCCACTTT.

The chain joins TRBV5-1 to TRBJ1-2; TRBD1 agrees at 7 bases. CDR1 is SGHRS, CDR2 YFSETQ, per germline. V was clipped by 0 bases and J by 4 bases; unmatched bases: 3. CDR3 size: 14 residues. CDR3 loop: CASSLAAGGYGYTF. In DNA form, the CDR3 reads TGCGCCAGCAGCTTGGCTGCAGGGGGCTATGGCTACACCTTC.

The chain joins TRBV6-4 to TRBJ1-2; 7 bases line up with TRBD1. The CDR3 contains 15 residues. The V gene's germline CDR1 is MRHNA and CDR2 SNTAGT. Unmatched junction bases numbered 11, after V lost 3 bases and J lost 7 bases. The CDR3 here is CASSEYEGAKVGYTF. DNA of the CDR3: TGTGCCAGCAGTGAATATGAGGGGGCGAAAGTTGGCTACACCTTC.